These 24 T cell receptor beta chains originate from one sample sequenced in a study of CXCR3-negative and CXCR3-positive naive CD8 T cells (dated by TCRdb to the late 2010s). Overall study outcomes, separate from this receptor: TRB CDR3s from CXCR3-positive naive cells showed higher hydrophobicity (lower Kidera factor 4), lower energy, and higher strength and volume indices than CXCR3-negative naive cells.

These reads were obtained on a NextSeq 550. The Human TCR Profiling Kit (MiLaboratory) was used to make UMI-labeled 5' RACE TRB cDNA libraries. After the reads were reprocessed by TCRdb, one entry was made per CDR3 protein sequence, with no DNA. The data table for this sample lists 95,000 to 100,000 distinct CDR3 sequences. The ten most abundant clones make up 1.1% of the sample. The antigens for these receptors are not known. Input material: naive CXCR3+ CD8+ T cells from blood. What the cell subset or site label conveys for this sample: CD45RO-CCR7+CD27+CD95- naive CD8+ T cells expressing CXCR3 (TNR3+). These receptors all come from a human donor in good health. Some clones in this sample may be carry-over from other donors' samples.

The rearrangement links TRBV7-2 to TRBJ1-2. Germline CDR1 SGHTA, CDR2 FQGNSA. The CDR3 is 14 amino acids. The CDR3 is CASSLVWENYGYTF.

The chain recombines TRBV7-6 with TRBJ2-1; the TRBD2 assignment by TCRdb is unverifiable without DNA. Germline CDR1 and CDR2: SGHVS and FNYEAQ. This CDR3 comprises 18 residues. CDR3 region: CASSRNLPTSGGAGEQFF.

The J gene is TRBJ2-1, the V gene TRBV4-3. Germline loops: CDR1 LGHNA, CDR2 YSLEER. This CDR3 is built from 15 residues. CDR3 amino acids: CASRTHLEFYNEQFF.

The chain couples TRBV10-3 to TRBJ2-1; TCRdb reports TRBD2, a call that lacks DNA to check it against. The CDR3 covers 15 residues. Germline CDR1 reads ENHRY; CDR2 reads SYGVKD. This CDR3 is CAISAERADYNEQFF.

The rearrangement uses TRBV29-1 and TRBJ2-7; TCRdb calls TRBD1, which cannot be checked without DNA. CDR1 is SQVTM and CDR2 is ANQGSEA in the germline V gene. The CDR3 extends over 13 amino acids. CDR3: CSVSGTGDYEQYF.

The V and J genes are TRBV6-2 or TRBV6-3 and TRBJ2-6; TCRdb outputs TRBD1, but without DNA this stays unchecked. This CDR3 has 18 amino acids. Per germline, CDR1 MNHEY and CDR2 SVGEGT. This chain's CDR3 is CASSARTGEVSGANVLTF.

The gene calls are TRBV20-1 and TRBJ2-5; TCRdb's D gene call, TRBD1, goes unchecked for lack of DNA. Germline loops: CDR1 DFQATT, CDR2 SNEGSKA (reference sequence). The CDR3 loop spans 14 amino acids. CDR3 region: CSARVGGGRETQYF.

This rearrangement joins TRBV4-3 to TRBJ2-7; there is no DNA to check the TCRdb D call of TRBD1. Germline V gene lookup returns CDR1 LGHNA and CDR2 YSLEER. The CDR3 loop spans 13 amino acids. The CDR3 protein is CASSPYTGYEQYF.

The rearrangement links TRBV20-1 to TRBJ2-5; TCRdb gives TRBD1 as the D gene, but with no DNA this cannot be confirmed. CDR3 length equals 14 residues. Germline CDR1 is DFQATT and CDR2 is SNEGSKA (reference sequence). The chain's CDR3 is CSSGTGGDLGTQYF.

CDR3 amino acids: CASSYPSGRNTGELFF. The J gene is TRBJ2-2, the V gene TRBV9; TCRdb designates TRBD2, a call that cannot be tested without DNA. CDR1 is SGDLS and CDR2 is YYNGEE in the germline V gene. The CDR3 is 16 residues long.

This chain joins TRBV7-6 and TRBJ2-2. CDR3 length equals 12 residues. CDR1 SGHVS and CDR2 FNYEAQ come from the germline V gene. The CDR3 is CASSGNTGELFF. Full variable domain (missing parts from reference TRBV7-6 and TRBJ2-2): GAGVSQSPRYKVTKRGQDVALRCDPISGHVSLYWYRQALGQGPEFLTYFNYEAQQDKSGLPNDRFSAERPEGSISTLTIQRTEQRDSAMYRCASSGNTGELFFGEGSRLTVL.

The gene calls are TRBV28 and TRBJ2-7; TCRdb's D call, TRBD1, is unchecked because there is no DNA. Germline CDR1 MDHEN, CDR2 SYDVKM. The CDR3 runs 17 residues. This chain's CDR3 is CASTPYPRSQGSYEQYF.

The chain couples TRBV29-1 to TRBJ1-3; TCRdb proposes TRBD1, but this gene call is untestable without DNA. The CDR3 is 13 residues long. Germline assignment: CDR1 SQVTM and CDR2 ANQGSEA. Here the CDR3 reads CSVTDRRGNTIYF.

This chain links TRBV18 with TRBJ2-1; TCRdb outputs TRBD1, but without DNA this stays unchecked. Germline values: CDR1 KGHSH, CDR2 LQKENI. The CDR3 runs 15 residues. CDR3 amino acids: CASSPLRDANNEQFF.

The chain has TRBV6-2 or TRBV6-3 and TRBJ2-3; without DNA, the TCRdb call of TRBD2 cannot be checked. This CDR3 spans 15 amino acids. CDR1 MNHEY and CDR2 SVGEGT come from the germline V gene. The CDR3 region is CASSGLAGITDTQYF.

This rearrangement joins TRBV5-1 to TRBJ2-2; without DNA, the TCRdb call of TRBD1 cannot be checked. Per germline, CDR1 SGHRS and CDR2 YFSETQ. This CDR3 region has 15 residues. CDR3 loop: CASSLVSTGTGELFF.

This chain connects TRBV7-9 to TRBJ1-1; without DNA, the TCRdb call of TRBD1 cannot be checked. The CDR3 length is 14 residues. The V gene's germline CDR1 is SEHNR and CDR2 FQNEAQ (reference sequence). The CDR3 loop reads CASRGQGEGTEAFF.

The rearrangement links TRBV7-9 to TRBJ2-3; TCRdb picks TRBD2, but there is no DNA to check that call. This CDR3 contains 15 residues. Germline values: CDR1 SEHNR, CDR2 FQNEAQ (reference sequence). CDR3 sequence: CASRRTSGSTDTQYF.

The chain links TRBV20-1 to TRBJ1-2; TCRdb outputs TRBD1, but without DNA this stays unchecked. There are 14 residues in the CDR3. CDR1 is DFQATT, CDR2 SNEGSKA, per germline (reference sequence). Here the CDR3 reads CSARSPTKNYGYTF.

The chain has TRBV29-1 and TRBJ2-1; TCRdb lists TRBD1, though no DNA is available to test this call. In germline, CDR1 is SQVTM, CDR2 ANQGSEA. This CDR3 comprises 14 residues. The CDR3 sequence is CSVEGTGEYNEQFF.

J is TRBJ1-5 and V is TRBV28; there is no DNA to check the TCRdb D call of TRBD1. The CDR3 consists of 15 residues. Per the germline V gene, CDR1 is MDHEN and CDR2 is SYDVKM. CDR3 in amino acids: CASSHGPGGNQPQHF.

J is TRBJ1-4 and V is TRBV7-9; lacking DNA, the TRBD1 call made by TCRdb goes unchecked. The CDR3 is 16 residues long. Germline V gives CDR1 SEHNR, CDR2 FQNEAQ (reference sequence). This CDR3 reads CASSAMMAGANEKLFF.

The chain is built from TRBV15 and TRBJ1-5. The CDR3 loop spans 16 amino acids. CDR1 and CDR2 from the germline V gene are LNHNV and YYDKDF (reference sequence). Here the CDR3 reads CATSSPSRLSNQPQHF.

The V gene is TRBV6-2 or TRBV6-3, the J gene TRBJ2-1; the D call from TCRdb, TRBD2, cannot be confirmed without DNA. CDR3 length: 15 residues. The germline V gene has CDR1 MNHEY and CDR2 SVGEGT. This CDR3 is CASSRTSGEYNEQFF.